A selection of T cell receptor beta chains follows, all from one sample in a study of regulatory T cells in long-lasting Graves disease. TCRdb re-derived calls from the multiplex PCR reads in MiXCR, one entry per CDR3 protein. The data show over 300,000 distinct CDR3 sequences, 15% seen once. The sample consisted of peripheral blood mononuclear cells (PBMCs), taken at new diagnosis, from a patient treated with antithyroid drugs. Receptor source: a female donor with Graves disease. CDR3s leave out the opening cysteine and the closing phenylalanine or tryptophan. Each record gives: V gene, J gene, CDR3 protein.

v_call: TRBV9; j_call: TRBJ1-1; cdr3_aa: ASSSRWDTVNTEAF
v_call: TRBV12-3/TRBV12-4; j_call: TRBJ2-1; cdr3_aa: ASSLDYRPSEQF
v_call: TRBV29-1; j_call: TRBJ1-2; cdr3_aa: SVAIGVNYGYT
v_call: TRBV7-2; j_call: TRBJ1-5; cdr3_aa: ASSLGNNNQPQH
v_call: TRBV28; j_call: TRBJ1-6; cdr3_aa: ASSLWDGSPLH
v_call: TRBV11-2; j_call: TRBJ2-7; cdr3_aa: ASSLPWGVQY
v_call: TRBV28; j_call: TRBJ2-3; cdr3_aa: ASTWRAPSTDTQY
v_call: TRBV7-9; j_call: TRBJ2-1; cdr3_aa: ASTPKPLLADYNEQF
v_call: TRBV24-1; j_call: TRBJ1-2; cdr3_aa: ATDTAGAANYGYT
v_call: TRBV6-1; j_call: TRBJ2-7; cdr3_aa: ASMGLLGTASYEQY
v_call: TRBV27; j_call: TRBJ1-5; cdr3_aa: ASRTGYQPQH
v_call: TRBV29-1; j_call: TRBJ2-5; cdr3_aa: SVQPIQETQY
v_call: TRBV7-2; j_call: TRBJ1-5; cdr3_aa: ASSLSTGGYQPQH
v_call: TRBV7-9; j_call: TRBJ1-2; cdr3_aa: ASSLVARDAYGYT
v_call: TRBV9; j_call: TRBJ2-3; cdr3_aa: ASSVEGLTDTQY
v_call: TRBV20-1; j_call: TRBJ2-7; cdr3_aa: SARYPRGSSYEQY
v_call: TRBV20-1; j_call: TRBJ1-1; cdr3_aa: SARDLGGPATEAF
v_call: TRBV28; j_call: TRBJ2-4; cdr3_aa: ASSTSNRGGNIQY
v_call: TRBV30; j_call: TRBJ2-7; cdr3_aa: AWRRRGVLTYEQY
v_call: TRBV3-1; j_call: TRBJ2-1; cdr3_aa: ASSHSRFYNEQF
v_call: TRBV7-9; j_call: TRBJ2-2; cdr3_aa: ASSPTGTGDTGELF
v_call: TRBV7-8; j_call: TRBJ2-1; cdr3_aa: ASSKGTATHEQF
v_call: TRBV2; j_call: TRBJ2-3; cdr3_aa: ASSVRGRVADTQY
v_call: TRBV27; j_call: TRBJ2-3; cdr3_aa: ASSAPGADTQY
v_call: TRBV4-2; j_call: TRBJ2-1; cdr3_aa: ASSHIKPNFSRKSYNEQF
v_call: TRBV10-2; j_call: TRBJ1-1; cdr3_aa: ASSEAMEVRAF
v_call: TRBV4-3; j_call: TRBJ1-6; cdr3_aa: ASSQGSEYNSPLH
v_call: TRBV29-1; j_call: TRBJ2-7; cdr3_aa: SVEDGDYEQY
v_call: TRBV3-2; j_call: TRBJ2-7; cdr3_aa: ASYPRLAYEQY
v_call: TRBV6-1; j_call: TRBJ1-2; cdr3_aa: ASSRVQGPYGYT
v_call: TRBV27; j_call: TRBJ1-5; cdr3_aa: ASSRGIGANQPQH
v_call: TRBV20-1; j_call: TRBJ1-1; cdr3_aa: SAPKDRAMNTEAF
v_call: TRBV6-2/TRBV6-3; j_call: TRBJ1-1; cdr3_aa: ASTGQMNTEAF
v_call: TRBV6-9; j_call: TRBJ2-3; cdr3_aa: ASSYSGGGTGDTQY
v_call: TRBV28; j_call: TRBJ2-1; cdr3_aa: ASSLGGRTLNEQF
v_call: TRBV7-9; j_call: TRBJ1-1; cdr3_aa: ASSLSQKGTEAF
v_call: TRBV20-1; j_call: TRBJ2-5; cdr3_aa: SARDRRGQETQY
v_call: TRBV2; j_call: TRBJ1-1; cdr3_aa: ASKGQPTPNTEAF
v_call: TRBV11-2; j_call: TRBJ1-6; cdr3_aa: ASSVRQGGSPLH
v_call: TRBV24-1; j_call: TRBJ2-7; cdr3_aa: ATSRDLRGVGAGVSYEQY
v_call: TRBV9; j_call: TRBJ2-4; cdr3_aa: ASSATGVTKNIQY
v_call: TRBV7-8; j_call: TRBJ1-5; cdr3_aa: ASSLSDRDSTRRDQPQH